The 16 T cell receptor beta chains below come from one sample, sequenced in a study of cytomegalovirus exposure and HLA in healthy donors. The PCR had 60 Vbeta and 13 Jbeta primers. Only in-frame clones appear in the TCRdb table, and some are missing; sequencing was by immunoSEQ multiplex PCR. The sample records 35,000 to 45,000 clones, over 55% being singletons. The sample comprised PBMCs. The receptors were gathered from a man in his 60s in good health and CMV-seropositive.

This clone was found once. The chain couples TRBV19 to TRBJ1-1, with TRBD1 identical over 8 bases. The ends lost 10 bases at V and 6 bases at J; junction bases unmatched: 13. Germline values: CDR1 LNHDA, CDR2 SQIVND (reference sequence). This CDR3 comprises 14 residues. The CDR3 nucleotides read TGTGCCACCCAGACAGGGGATTTCGGGGCTGAAGCTTTCTTT. As protein: CATQTGDFGAEAFF.

This chain joins TRBV7-2 and TRBJ2-5; D unclear. Trimming pared 4 bases from V and 12 bases from J, leaving 12 bases between. CDR3 length equals 11 residues. Per the germline V gene, CDR1 is SGHTA and CDR2 is FQGNSA. The CDR3 reads CASSSDNLKYF. Written as DNA, the CDR3 is TGTGCCAGCAGCTCCGACAACCTAAAGTACTTC. Complete variable domain (other parts from reference TRBV7-2 and TRBJ2-5): GAGVSQSPSNKVTEKGKDVELRCDPISGHTALYWYRQSLGQGLEFLIYFQGNSAPDKSGLPSDRFSAERTGGSVSTLTIQRTQQEDSAVYLCASSSDNLKYFGPGTRLLVL.

The chain employs TRBV29-1 and TRBJ2-5; D is perhaps TRBD1 (5 bases). With the DNA end fitting TRBJ2-7 better, the J assignment may be wrong. The CDR3 contains 13 residues. The V gene's germline CDR1 is SQVTM and CDR2 ANQGSEA. CDR3 nucleotide sequence: TGCAGCGTTACCAGTGACAGTCCCTACGAGCAGTACTTC. Protein: CSVTSDSPYEQYF.

This clone showed up just a few times. Written as DNA, the CDR3 is TGTGCCAGCAGCTTAGACACCGGACTAGCGGGACTCACCGGGGAGCTGTTTTTT. Residues: CASSLDTGLAGLTGELFF. This chain connects TRBV7-9 to TRBJ2-2, with 12 bases that match TRBD2. Trimming took 1 base from V and 4 from J; bases not matched to a gene: 7. The CDR3 loop spans 18 amino acids. CDR1 and CDR2 (germline): SEHNR, FQNEAQ (reference sequence).

Only one count was recorded for this clone. This chain uses TRBV7-6 with TRBJ2-1; 10 bases line up with TRBD2. Trimming removed 5 bases from V and 9 bases from J; junction bases left unmatched: 16. CDR1 and CDR2 from the germline V gene are SGHVS and FNYEAQ. The CDR3 is made up of 17 amino acids. The CDR3 DNA reads TGTGCCAGCAGCCCTGGGGCAGCGGGAGGGCCTAGGAGTGAGCAGTTCTTC. This encodes CASSPGAAGGPRSEQFF.

The V and J genes are TRBV18 and TRBJ2-7; a possible D gene is TRBD1 (6 bases). Between the trimmed V and J ends, which lost 3 bases and 3 bases, there was a span of 12 bases. This CDR3 is built from 14 residues. Germline lookup yields CDR1 KGHSH and CDR2 LQKENI. CDR3 loop: CASSPRQENYEQYF. Written as DNA, the CDR3 is TGTGCCAGCTCACCTAGACAGGAGAACTACGAGCAGTACTTC. The full variable domain, completed using reference TRBV18 and TRBJ2-7, is NAGVMQNPRHLVRRRGQEARLRCSPMKGHSHVYWYRQLPEEGLKFMVYLQKENIIDESGMPKERFSAEFPKEGPSILRIQQVVRGDSAAYFCASSPRQENYEQYFGPGTRLTVT.

V and J are TRBV7-2 and TRBJ2-7, with D possibly TRBD2 on 6 matching bases. Germline CDR1 and CDR2: SGHTA and FQGNSA. This CDR3 contains 15 residues. Deletions cut 5 bases from V and 6 bases from J, with 20 bases between. The CDR3 region has the DNA TGTGCCAGCAGCACCACTAGGGACTTCTTAGGCGAGCAGTACTTC. This translates into CASSTTRDFLGEQYF.

The chain is built from TRBV6-4 and TRBJ2-1; 8 nucleotides match TRBD2. This CDR3 spans 15 amino acids. The junction had 10 bases not matched to a gene; V was cut back by 4 bases and J by 8 bases. Germline CDR1 and CDR2: MRHNA and SNTAGT. The CDR3, as DNA: TGTGCCAGCAGTGGCCGGGAGGGGACCCGGGATGAGCAGTTCTTC. It yields the protein CASSGREGTRDEQFF.

V gene TRBV4-1 combines with J gene TRBJ2-1; 11 bases are shared with TRBD1. CDR1 is MGHRA and CDR2 is YSYEKL in the germline V gene. V gave up 0 bases and J gave up 1 base; unmatched junction bases: 5. The CDR3 sequence is 18 residues long. CDR3 in DNA: TGCGCCAGCAGCCAAGACTGGGGGGACAGGGGGTCCTACAATGAGCAGTTCTTC. It codes for CASSQDWGDRGSYNEQFF.

The rearrangement joins TRBV19 to TRBJ2-1, with D possibly matching TRBD2 (6 bases). The CDR3 sequence is 12 residues long. Germline V gives CDR1 LNHDA, CDR2 SQIVND (reference sequence). V was shortened by 5 bases and J by 8 bases, with 10 bases between the two germline ends. CDR3 in DNA: TGTGCCAGTAGTCTCGGGACTTATGAGCAGTTCTTC. This translates into CASSLGTYEQFF.

This clone was seen more than once but under ten times. CDR3 loop: CASSWDRSQETQYF. The CDR3 DNA reads TGTGCCAGCAGCTGGGACAGATCTCAAGAGACCCAGTACTTC. The V gene is TRBV5-4, the J gene TRBJ2-5; TRBD1 agrees at 7 bases. The CDR3 has 14 amino acids. V was clipped by 3 bases and J by 2 bases; unmatched bases: 4. Per germline, CDR1 SGHNT and CDR2 YYREEE (reference sequence).

The V gene is TRBV19, the J gene TRBJ2-1, with 12 bases matching TRBD1. After removal of 8 bases from V and 6 bases from J, the junction contained 8 bases not matched to a gene. Per the germline V gene, CDR1 is LNHDA and CDR2 is SQIVND (reference sequence). The CDR3 is made up of 15 amino acids. The CDR3 coding sequence is TGTGCCAGTCTCCAGGGGACAGGGGGCCTCAATGAGCAGTTCTTC. Amino acid sequence: CASLQGTGGLNEQFF.

The V gene is TRBV27, the J gene TRBJ2-2, with D possibly TRBD1 on 6 matching bases. The CDR3 runs to 17 residues. CDR1 and CDR2 (germline): MNHEY, SMNVEV (reference sequence). V lost 5 bases and J lost 3, with 19 bases in between. The CDR3 DNA reads TGTGCCAGCAGTGGGAGAGACAGGCTCGGGGACACCGGGGAGCTGTTTTTT. Amino acid sequence: CASSGRDRLGDTGELFF.

This clone was picked up a small number of times. The chain recombines TRBV28 with TRBJ2-1, with 8 positions matching TRBD2. The CDR3 has 17 amino acids. V gave up 2 bases and J gave up 2 bases; unmatched junction bases: 8. Germline values: CDR1 MDHEN, CDR2 SYDVKM. CDR3: CASSLPRTSLPYNEQFF. The DNA of the CDR3 is TGTGCCAGCAGTTTACCCCGGACTAGCCTCCCCTACAATGAGCAGTTCTTC.

The rearrangement uses TRBV5-1 and TRBJ1-2, with TRBD1 matching over 8 bases. This CDR3 has 13 amino acids. V lost 5 bases, J lost 8 bases, and 8 bases stayed unmatched. Germline CDR1 reads SGHRS; CDR2 reads YFSETQ. CDR3 nucleotide sequence: TGCGCCAGCAGGGAGGGGACAGGCGAGGGCTACACCTTC. Amino acid sequence: CASREGTGEGYTF.

The chain joins TRBV2 to TRBJ2-1; D ambiguous. Germline CDR1 reads SNHLY; CDR2 reads FYNNEI. V was clipped by 5 bases and J by 5 bases, with 10 bases between them. The CDR3 is made up of 13 amino acids. The CDR3, as DNA: TGTGCCAGCAGTCCCGAGGCCCACAATGAGCAGTTCTTC. Its translation: CASSPEAHNEQFF.